This T cell receptor (beta chain) derives from a study of PD-L1 blockade in urothelial cancer. The CDR3 is 14 amino acids. After removal of 3 bases from V and 5 bases from J, the junction contained 4 bases not matched to a gene. Germline CDR1 and CDR2: MDHEN and SYDVKM. Synthetic TCR analog templates were spiked into each PCR. Repertoires were generated with immunoSEQ multiplex PCR, while TCRdb's copy carries only in-frame clones and drops some. Of about 52,000 clones listed, over 75% were seen once; the top ten hold about 5.3%. As for this clone: Its antigen is still unknown.

Study-level points and caveats: The study found that durable-benefit patients expanded tumor-associated blood clones more at 3 weeks.

The chain combines TRBV28 with TRBJ2-7; TRBD1 aligns across 10 bases. The starting material was PBMCs, obtained around atezolizumab (anti-PD-L1) treatment. This clonotype was sampled from a man aged 35 to 55 with urothelial cancer. The CDR3 DNA reads as TGTGCCAGCAGTTTCGGACAGGGGGTCGACGAGCAGTACTTC. The encoded protein is CASSFGQGVDEQYF.